This T cell receptor (beta chain) appears in the sequencing data of a study of blood T cell repertoires in COVID-19. Study-wide background: Samples came from the United States, Italy and Spain, spanning acute and convalescent COVID-19. The analysed material was cDNA or gDNA that came from T cells, B-cell-depleted T cells, or PBMCs.

Trimming at V came to 0 bases and at J to 6 bases, leaving 5 bases not matched to a gene. Germline loops: CDR1 MNHEY, CDR2 SVGAGI. The CDR3 runs 16 residues. Original handling: Amplification with reference gene primers provided the estimates of nucleated cell counts. The assay was immunoSEQ multiplex PCR, and TCRdb's table has in-frame clones only and misses some. The DNA was the basis for D and trimming; V, J and clone size are from that table. The sample consists of approximately 160,000 clones, 90% of them appearing once. The chain combines TRBV6-5 with TRBJ2-2; TRBD1 matches at 9 bases. The receptor's source is a man between 60 and 75 years old with active or convalescent COVID-19. The sample taken for sequencing was peripheral blood. This CDR3 is CASSYSGQGWPGELFF. CDR3 sequence (DNA): TGTGCCAGCAGTTACTCGGGACAGGGATGGCCCGGGGAGCTGTTTTTT.